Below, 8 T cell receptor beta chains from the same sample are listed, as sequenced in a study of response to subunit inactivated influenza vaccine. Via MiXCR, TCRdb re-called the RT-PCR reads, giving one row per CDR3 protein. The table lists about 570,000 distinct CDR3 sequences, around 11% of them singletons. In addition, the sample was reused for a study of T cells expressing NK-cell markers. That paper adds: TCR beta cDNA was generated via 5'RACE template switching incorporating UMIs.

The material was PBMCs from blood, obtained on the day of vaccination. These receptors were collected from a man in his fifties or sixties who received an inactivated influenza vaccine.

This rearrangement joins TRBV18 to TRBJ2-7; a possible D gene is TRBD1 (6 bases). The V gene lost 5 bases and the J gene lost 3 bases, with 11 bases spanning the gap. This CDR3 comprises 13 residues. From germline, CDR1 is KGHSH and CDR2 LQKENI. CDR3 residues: CASSTGQYYEQYF. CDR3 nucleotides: TGTGCCAGCTCAACCGGACAGTACTACGAGCAGTACTTC.

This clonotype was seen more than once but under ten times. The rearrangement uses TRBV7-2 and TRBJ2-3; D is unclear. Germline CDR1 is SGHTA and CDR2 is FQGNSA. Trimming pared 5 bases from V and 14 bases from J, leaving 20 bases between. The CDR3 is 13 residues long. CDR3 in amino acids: CASSEDLRGSRYF. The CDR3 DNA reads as TGTGCCAGCAGCGAAGACCTTAGAGGCAGTCGGTATTTT.

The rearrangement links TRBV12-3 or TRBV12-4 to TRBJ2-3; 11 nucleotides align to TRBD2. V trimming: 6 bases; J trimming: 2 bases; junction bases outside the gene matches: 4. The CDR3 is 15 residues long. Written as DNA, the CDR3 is TGTGCCAGCAGGTCGACTAGCGGGATCACAGATACGCAGTATTTT. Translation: CASRSTSGITDTQYF.

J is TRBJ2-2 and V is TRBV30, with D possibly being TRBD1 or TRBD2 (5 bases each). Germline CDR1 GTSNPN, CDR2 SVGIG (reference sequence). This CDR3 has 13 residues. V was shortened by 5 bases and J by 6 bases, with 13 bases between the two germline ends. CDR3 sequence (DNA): TGTGCCTGGTCCGGGACCCTCCCCGGGGAGCTGTTTTTT. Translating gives CAWSGTLPGELFF.

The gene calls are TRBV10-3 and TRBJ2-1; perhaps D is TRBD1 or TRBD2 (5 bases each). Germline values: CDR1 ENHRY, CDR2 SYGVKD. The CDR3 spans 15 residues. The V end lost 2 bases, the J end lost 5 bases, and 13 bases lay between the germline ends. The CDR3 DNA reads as TGTGCCATCAGTGAGGGGAGAGTGGGGCACAATGAGCAGTTCTTC. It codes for CAISEGRVGHNEQFF.

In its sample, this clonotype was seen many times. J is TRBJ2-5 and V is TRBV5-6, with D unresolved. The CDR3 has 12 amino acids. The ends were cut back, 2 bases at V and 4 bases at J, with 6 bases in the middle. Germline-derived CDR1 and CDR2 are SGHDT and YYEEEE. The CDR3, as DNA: TGTGCCAGCAGCTTTGGGCGAGAGACCCAGTACTTC. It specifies CASSFGRETQYF.

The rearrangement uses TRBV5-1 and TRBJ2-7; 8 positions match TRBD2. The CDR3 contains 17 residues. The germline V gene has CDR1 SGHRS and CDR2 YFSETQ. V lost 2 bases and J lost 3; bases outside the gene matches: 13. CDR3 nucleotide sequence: TGCGCCAGCAGCTTAGCCGGCGGGGGGACACTCTTCTACGAGCAGTACTTC. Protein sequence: CASSLAGGGTLFYEQYF.

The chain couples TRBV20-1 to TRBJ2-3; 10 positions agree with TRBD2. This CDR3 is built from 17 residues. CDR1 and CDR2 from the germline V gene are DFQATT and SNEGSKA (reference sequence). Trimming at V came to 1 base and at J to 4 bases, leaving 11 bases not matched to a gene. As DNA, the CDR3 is TGCAGTGCTAGAGTACTCCAGCGGGAGGGCCAAGCAGATACGCAGTATTTT. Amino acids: CSARVLQREGQADTQYF.